This T cell receptor (beta chain) was captured by sequencing in a study of T cells in Graves' hyperthyroidism and ophthalmopathy. RNA transcripts provided the source from which TCR beta CDR3 regions were amplified. HTBI primers were the set used in a first-round RT-PCR of the TCR CDR3. Via MiXCR, TCRdb re-called the multiplex PCR reads, giving one row per CDR3 protein. The table lists 650,000 to 800,000 distinct CDR3 sequences, nearly 45% of them singletons. In germline, CDR1 is SNHLY, CDR2 FYNNEI. V lost 6 bases to trimming and J lost 4 bases; unmatched junction nucleotides: 4. The CDR3 length is 13 residues.

The sample was peripheral blood or thyroid tissue (not recorded which). The chain couples TRBV2 to TRBJ1-2; 8 nucleotides align to TRBD1. The clonotype was recovered from an adult man with Graves' disease, either hyperthyroidism or ophthalmopathy (not recorded which). CDR3 loop: CASRFDRGYGYTF. The CDR3 bases are TGTGCCAGCAGATTCGACAGGGGCTATGGCTACACCTTC.